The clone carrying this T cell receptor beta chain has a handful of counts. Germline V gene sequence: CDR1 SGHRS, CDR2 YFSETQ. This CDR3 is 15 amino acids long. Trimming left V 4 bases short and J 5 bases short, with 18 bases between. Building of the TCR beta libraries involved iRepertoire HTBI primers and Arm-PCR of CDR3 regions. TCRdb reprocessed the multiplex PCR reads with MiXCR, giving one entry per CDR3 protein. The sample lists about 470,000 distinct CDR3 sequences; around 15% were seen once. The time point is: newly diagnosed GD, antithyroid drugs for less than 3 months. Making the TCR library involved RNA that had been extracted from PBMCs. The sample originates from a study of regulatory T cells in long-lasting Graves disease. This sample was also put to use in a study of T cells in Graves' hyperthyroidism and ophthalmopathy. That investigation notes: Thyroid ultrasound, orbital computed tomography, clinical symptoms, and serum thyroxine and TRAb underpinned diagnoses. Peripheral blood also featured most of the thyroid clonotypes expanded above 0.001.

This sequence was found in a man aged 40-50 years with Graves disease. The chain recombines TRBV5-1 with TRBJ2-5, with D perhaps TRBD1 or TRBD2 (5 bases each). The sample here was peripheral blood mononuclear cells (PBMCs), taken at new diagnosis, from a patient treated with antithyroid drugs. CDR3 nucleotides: TGCGCCAGCAGCCCGTCGAGGGGACCGGCGGAGACCCAGTACTTC. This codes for CASSPSRGPAETQYF.